This passage covers 29 T cell receptor beta chains from one sample sequenced in a study of T-cell memory formation after mild COVID-19. MiXCR, applied by TCRdb to the 5' RACE reads, yields one record per CDR3 protein. The table lists approximately 430,000 distinct CDR3 sequences, more than 20% of them singletons, with under 15% in the top ten. The sample consisted of PBMCs or a T cell subset sorted from them (not recorded which). The receptor source for this set is an adult woman who had mild COVID-19 (a few samples of this study predate the infection). Cell type and time point are not known.

This rearrangement joins TRBV11-2 to TRBJ2-7; 11 nucleotides agree with TRBD1. The CDR3 is 15 amino acids. CDR1 is SGHAT, CDR2 FQNNGV, per germline. The V gene end was trimmed by 4 bases and the J gene end by 6 bases; junction bases not matched to a gene: 8. The CDR3 nucleotides are TGTGCCAGCAGCTCGGTCGGGACAGGGGGTTTCGAGCAGTACTTC. Translation: CASSSVGTGGFEQYF. The full variable domain, rest sourced from reference TRBV11-2 and TRBJ2-7, is EAGVAQSPRYKIIEKRQSVAFWCNPISGHATLYWYQQILGQGPKLLIQFQNNGVVDDSQLPKDRFSAERLKGVDSTLKIQPAKLEDSAVYLCASSSVGTGGFEQYFGPGTRLTVT.

The DNA of the CDR3 is TGTGCCAGCAGCTTAGCCACGACGACCGGGGAGCTGTTTTTT. This gives the protein CASSLATTTGELFF. The chain is built from TRBV7-6 and TRBJ2-2, with unresolved D. The CDR3 runs 14 residues. Per germline, CDR1 SGHVS and CDR2 FNYEAQ. Trimming left V 0 bases short and J 5 bases short, with 7 bases between.

This chain uses TRBV29-1 with TRBJ1-2, with D possibly being TRBD1 (6 bases). The V end lost 4 bases, the J end lost 8 bases, and 11 bases lay between the germline ends. The CDR3 is 11 amino acids. From germline, CDR1 is SQVTM and CDR2 ANQGSEA. CDR3 protein: CSVVRGAGYTF. The CDR3, as DNA: TGCAGCGTTGTTCGGGGGGCCGGCTACACCTTC.

The chain combines TRBV19 with TRBJ2-7, with 9 positions matching TRBD1. This CDR3 is 14 amino acids long. Germline loops: CDR1 LNHDA, CDR2 SQIVND (reference sequence). V gave up 6 bases and J gave up 2 bases; unmatched junction bases: 5. In nucleotides, the CDR3 is TGTGCCAGTAGGGGACAGGGCGATGCCTACGAGCAGTACTTC. Translated, it gives CASRGQGDAYEQYF.

In this sample, this clonotype turned up a few times. CDR3 loop: CSARGQPSSYEQYF. CDR3 nucleotides: TGCAGTGCTAGGGGGCAGCCCAGCTCCTACGAGCAGTACTTC. The J gene is TRBJ2-7, the V gene TRBV20-1, with D tentatively TRBD1 (5 bases). Looked up from germline, CDR1 is DFQATT and CDR2 is SNEGSKA (reference sequence). Trimming removed 3 bases from V and 0 bases from J, with 12 bases in between. This CDR3 spans 14 amino acids.

V usage is TRBV12-3 or TRBV12-4 and J usage is TRBJ2-1; 8 bases agree with TRBD1. Trimming took 0 bases from V and 7 from J; bases not matched to a gene: 11. The CDR3 spans 17 residues. For the CDR3, the DNA is TGTGCCAGCAGTTTAGCGCTTGGCAGGGGGCTAAGAAATGAGCAGTTCTTC. Amino acids: CASSLALGRGLRNEQFF.

The CDR3 DNA sequence: TGCGCCAGCAGCTTAAACAGGGGTGGATACGAGCAGTACTTC. Encoded protein: CASSLNRGGYEQYF. The chain joins TRBV5-1 to TRBJ2-7, with 7 nucleotides matching TRBD1. Germline V gene sequence: CDR1 SGHRS, CDR2 YFSETQ. The junction had 6 bases not matched to a gene; V was cut back by 2 bases and J by 4 bases. This CDR3 comprises 14 residues.

This chain links TRBV24-1 with TRBJ2-5; no firm D call. The ends were cut back, 3 bases at V and 8 bases at J, with 9 bases in the middle. The CDR3 sequence is 12 residues long. Germline V gene data show CDR1 as KGHDR and CDR2 as SFDVKD. CDR3 coding DNA: TGTGCCACCAGTGATCTAGTGGGAACCCAGTACTTC. The encoded protein is CATSDLVGTQYF.

This clonotype was seen a handful of times. The chain is built from TRBV5-1 and TRBJ2-7; no clear D. The germline V gene encodes CDR1 SGHRS and CDR2 YFSETQ. V lost 2 bases to trimming and J lost 3 bases, with 9 bases between them. This CDR3 contains 13 residues. This chain's CDR3 is CASSLDAVYEQYF. CDR3 nucleotides: TGCGCCAGCAGCTTAGATGCGGTCTACGAGCAGTACTTC. The variable domain in full, with the rest retrieved from reference TRBV5-1 and TRBJ2-7, is KAGVTQTPRYLIKTRGQQVTLSCSPISGHRSVSWYQQTPGQGLQFLFEYFSETQRNKGNFPGRFSGRQFSNSRSEMNVSTLELGDSALYLCASSLDAVYEQYFGPGTRLTVT.

In its sample, this clonotype was seen a few times. The chain recombines TRBV4-1 with TRBJ2-5; no firm D call. In germline, CDR1 is MGHRA, CDR2 YSYEKL. V lost 1 base and J lost 4, with 4 bases in between. This CDR3 spans 12 amino acids. As DNA, the CDR3 is TGCGCCAGCAGCCAAGCCCGAGAGACCCAGTACTTC. Translated, it gives CASSQARETQYF.

A few counts support this clonotype. V gene TRBV18 combines with J gene TRBJ2-3; 7 nucleotides line up with TRBD1. Per germline, CDR1 KGHSH and CDR2 LQKENI. The ends lost 3 bases at V and 5 bases at J; junction bases unmatched: 5. This CDR3 spans 14 amino acids. This chain's CDR3 is CASSPLTGEDTQYF. CDR3 nucleotide sequence: TGTGCCAGCTCACCCCTAACAGGGGAAGATACGCAGTATTTT.

This clonotype was observed a few times. The chain has TRBV4-3 and TRBJ1-2; TRBD1 might be the D (5 bases). Germline V gene data show CDR1 as LGHNA and CDR2 as YSLEER. The V end was cut by 0 bases, the J end by 8 bases, with 28 bases between. The CDR3 contains 19 residues. The CDR3 here is CASSQEWRGVALDLQGYTF. The DNA for the CDR3 is TGCGCCAGCAGCCAAGAATGGAGAGGGGTCGCGCTCGATCTGCAAGGCTACACCTTC.

The gene calls are TRBV6-5 and TRBJ2-7; D might be TRBD2 (5 bases). V was clipped by 0 bases and J by 9 bases, with 9 bases between them. The CDR3 is 12 residues long. CDR1 and CDR2 from the germline V gene are MNHEY and SVGAGI. In DNA, the CDR3 is TGTGCCAGCAGTTACTCGAGTGGAGGGCAGTACTTC. This codes for CASSYSSGGQYF.

The V and J genes are TRBV20-1 and TRBJ2-1, with TRBD2 matching over 8 bases. Germline CDR1 DFQATT, CDR2 SNEGSKA (reference sequence). J gave up 6 bases and V 2 bases, and 9 bases lay outside the gene matches. The CDR3 loop spans 15 amino acids. CDR3 residues: CSARQTGTRGNEQFF. DNA of the CDR3: TGCAGTGCTAGACAAACCGGGACTAGAGGCAATGAGCAGTTCTTC.

This clonotype was seen more than once but under ten times. The V and J genes are TRBV20-1 and TRBJ2-6; D possibly corresponds to TRBD1 (6 bases). Germline V gene sequence: CDR1 DFQATT, CDR2 SNEGSKA (reference sequence). V shed 2 bases and J shed 2 bases, with 16 bases lying between them. The CDR3 sequence is 17 residues long. CDR3 loop: CSARKTGGLAGANVLTF. In DNA form, the CDR3 reads TGCAGTGCTAGAAAGACAGGTGGATTAGCTGGGGCCAACGTCCTGACTTTC.

CDR3 region: CSARSGRGTDTQYF. CDR3 sequence (DNA): TGCAGTGCTAGGTCCGGCAGGGGCACAGATACGCAGTATTTT. The gene calls are TRBV20-1 and TRBJ2-3, with a possible D match to TRBD1 (5 bases). Germline V gene data show CDR1 as DFQATT and CDR2 as SNEGSKA (reference sequence). There are 14 residues in the CDR3. V gave up 3 bases and J gave up 1 base, with 11 bases separating them.

This rearrangement joins TRBV27 to TRBJ2-7; 8 bases fit TRBD1. This CDR3 spans 15 amino acids. J was trimmed by 4 bases and V by 2 bases; bases with no gene match: 7. Germline loops: CDR1 MNHEY, CDR2 SMNVEV (reference sequence). As DNA, the CDR3 is TGTGCCAGCAGTTTAAGGACAGGGATACTATACGAGCAGTACTTC. As protein: CASSLRTGILYEQYF.

This rearrangement joins TRBV7-2 to TRBJ2-1; 8 nucleotides line up with TRBD2. Germline assignment: CDR1 SGHTA and CDR2 FQGNSA. V was clipped by 5 bases and J by 5 bases; unmatched bases: 8. This CDR3 has 15 residues. CDR3 sequence: CASSPSGSKNNEQFF. As DNA, the CDR3 is TGTGCCAGCAGCCCGAGCGGGAGTAAAAACAATGAGCAGTTCTTC.

This chain joins TRBV29-1 and TRBJ2-6; the D gene is possibly TRBD2 (5 bases). The V gene's germline CDR1 is SQVTM and CDR2 ANQGSEA. Trimming left V 4 bases short and J 2 bases short, with 9 bases between. The CDR3 is 14 residues long. The CDR3 DNA reads as TGCAGCGTTGGGGCCGGGGCTGGGGCCAACGTCCTGACTTTC. Protein sequence: CSVGAGAGANVLTF.

The V and J genes are TRBV29-1 and TRBJ2-1; tentatively, D is TRBD1 (6 bases). Deletions cut 2 bases from V and 3 bases from J, with 17 bases between. The germline V gene encodes CDR1 SQVTM and CDR2 ANQGSEA. The CDR3 totals 16 residues. The CDR3 region has the DNA TGCAGCGTTGAATATTGGGACAACTACAACTACAATGAGCAGTTCTTC. Translation: CSVEYWDNYNYNEQFF.

The DNA of the CDR3 is TGTGCCAGCAGCTTGACTAGCGGGCTCGAGGAGCAGTACTTC. Encoded protein: CASSLTSGLEEQYF. The chain joins TRBV5-4 to TRBJ2-7; 9 bases are a match to TRBD2. The CDR3 runs 14 residues. J lost 7 bases, V lost 1 base, and 6 bases had no gene match. CDR1 is SGHNT and CDR2 is YYREEE in the germline V gene (reference sequence). The full variable domain, rest sourced from reference TRBV5-4 and TRBJ2-7, is ETGVTQSPTHLIKTRGQQVTLRCSSQSGHNTVSWYQQALGQGPQFIFQYYREEENGRGNFPPRFSGLQFPNYSSELNVNALELDDSALYLCASSLTSGLEEQYFGPGTRLTVT.

The gene calls are TRBV5-1 and TRBJ2-6; D remains ambiguous. The CDR3 sequence is 19 residues long. Trimming pared 0 bases from V and 0 bases from J, leaving 16 bases between. From germline, CDR1 is SGHRS and CDR2 YFSETQ. DNA of the CDR3: TGCGCCAGCAGCTTGGCCGCAGGAACCCTCAGCTCTGGGGCCAACGTCCTGACTTTC. Its translation is CASSLAAGTLSSGANVLTF.

In this sample, this clonotype turned up a few times. V gene TRBV28 combines with J gene TRBJ1-1; D is perhaps TRBD1 (6 bases). CDR1 and CDR2 from the germline V gene are MDHEN and SYDVKM. The CDR3 length is 16 residues. The ends were cut back, 5 bases at V and 6 bases at J, with 22 bases in the middle. The CDR3 DNA reads as TGTGCCAGCAGTCCTCTGACAGGCCGACACGTCTCTGAAGCTTTCTTT. This codes for CASSPLTGRHVSEAFF. Filled out from reference TRBV28 and TRBJ1-1, the complete variable domain reads DVKVTQSSRYLVKRTGEKVFLECVQDMDHENMFWYRQDPGLGLRLIYFSYDVKMKEKGDIPEGYSVSREKKERFSLILESASTNQTSMYLCASSPLTGRHVSEAFFGQGTRLTVV.

This clonotype was found a few times. The chain has TRBV6-5 and TRBJ1-6; D may be TRBD1 (6 bases). The CDR3 runs to 15 residues. Trimming left V 2 bases short and J 4 bases short, with 9 bases between. The germline V gene encodes CDR1 MNHEY and CDR2 SVGAGI. The chain's CDR3 is CASSYRTAYNSPLHF. DNA of the CDR3: TGTGCCAGCAGTTACCGGACAGCTTATAATTCACCCCTCCACTTT.

This clonotype has more than one count but fewer than ten. The rearrangement joins TRBV7-9 to TRBJ2-2, with TRBD1 matching 7 bases. V shed 5 bases, J shed 6 bases, and the junction held 9 bases outside the gene matches. Germline CDR1 is SEHNR and CDR2 is FQNEAQ (reference sequence). The CDR3 is made up of 15 amino acids. CDR3 in amino acids: CASSPGQPLAGELFF. The CDR3 nucleotides are TGTGCCAGCAGCCCGGGACAGCCCCTCGCCGGGGAGCTGTTTTTT.

The chain combines TRBV20-1 with TRBJ2-3, with 8 nucleotides matching TRBD1. The length of the CDR3 is 16 residues. Trimming removed 2 bases from V and 3 bases from J; junction bases left unmatched: 10. Germline V gives CDR1 DFQATT, CDR2 SNEGSKA (reference sequence). The CDR3 DNA is TGCAGTGCTAGACCCGACAGGGGTAGATGGACAGATACGCAGTATTTT. As protein: CSARPDRGRWTDTQYF.

A few counts support this clonotype. V usage is TRBV20-1 and J usage is TRBJ2-2; TRBD2 matches at 15 bases. The CDR3 length is 17 residues. V was pared by 6 bases and J by 0 bases, with 5 bases of the junction left unmatched. In germline, CDR1 is DFQATT, CDR2 SNEGSKA (reference sequence). The CDR3 nucleotides are TGCAGTGCAAGGACTAGCGGGAGGGTGGCGAACACCGGGGAGCTGTTTTTT. Its translation: CSARTSGRVANTGELFF.

The V call is TRBV29-1, the J call TRBJ2-1; 8 bases map to TRBD2. Germline V gives CDR1 SQVTM, CDR2 ANQGSEA. CDR3 size: 16 residues. V gave up 6 bases and J gave up 7 bases; unmatched junction bases: 17. DNA for the CDR3: TGCAGCGTCGAACCGGGGGGACTAGTTTCAGGTAATGAGCAGTTCTTC. Its translation is CSVEPGGLVSGNEQFF.

This clonotype was counted ten times or more. The chain combines TRBV6-5 with TRBJ2-7; D ambiguous. The CDR3 is made up of 14 amino acids. The V gene lost 2 bases and the J gene lost 0 bases, with 8 bases spanning the gap. The germline V gene has CDR1 MNHEY and CDR2 SVGAGI. The CDR3 region is CASSYIPNSYEQYF. Here the CDR3 DNA reads TGTGCCAGCAGTTACATCCCGAACTCCTACGAGCAGTACTTC.